This passage covers 20 T cell receptor beta chains from one sample sequenced in a study of T cell responses to AZD1222 COVID-19 vaccine. Clones were read by immunoSEQ multiplex PCR, and TCRdb kept only the in-frame ones, dropping some. This sample carries approximately 100,000 clones, around nine tenths of them seen once, and the ten largest clones take roughly 17%. The source was peripheral blood, collected on day 0 of AZD1222 vaccination. These receptors originate from an adult in good health.

A single count supports this clone. The V and J genes are TRBV27 and TRBJ1-2, with TRBD1 matching over 8 bases. The J segment lost 8 bases and the V segment lost 4 bases, leaving 12 bases of the junction unmatched. In germline, CDR1 is MNHEY, CDR2 SMNVEV (reference sequence). This CDR3 is 15 amino acids long. The CDR3, as DNA: TGTGCCAGCAGTTCCTACGACAGGGGCGTAAGCGGCTACACCTTC. It translates to CASSSYDRGVSGYTF.

The chain uses TRBV4-1 and TRBJ1-2; perhaps TRBD1 as D (5 bases). The CDR3 runs to 13 residues. Germline assignment: CDR1 MGHRA and CDR2 YSYEKL. Trimming pared 1 base from V and 7 bases from J, leaving 10 bases between. The CDR3 DNA is TGCGCCAGCAGCCAAGGAGGAACAGGTGGCTACACCTTC. Translating gives CASSQGGTGGYTF.

On this clone itself: Other DNA sequences in this specimen translate into the identical CDR3. V usage is TRBV2 and J usage is TRBJ2-7; D gene uncertain. The V and J ends lost 3 bases and 3 bases respectively, with 0 bases between them. Germline lookup yields CDR1 SNHLY and CDR2 FYNNEI. The length of the CDR3 is 10 residues. CDR3 residues: CASSDYEQYF. DNA for the CDR3: TGTGCCAGCAGTGACTACGAGCAGTACTTC. Using reference TRBV2 and TRBJ2-7 for the parts outside the CDR3, the full variable domain is EPEVTQTPSHQVTQMGQEVILRCVPISNHLYFYWYRQILGQKVEFLVSFYNNEISEKSEIFDDQFSVERPDGSNFTLKIRSTKLEDSAMYFCASSDYEQYFGPGTRLTVT.

The chain has TRBV6-5 and TRBJ2-4; possible D gene TRBD1, 5 bases. Trimming shortened V by 6 bases and J by 1 base, and 13 bases separated the two germline ends. The germline CDR1 and CDR2 sequences are MNHEY and SVGAGI. The CDR3 consists of 15 residues. For the CDR3, the DNA is TGTGCCAGCAGCGACAGAGATAGGGCCAAAAACATTCAGTACTTC. This gives the protein CASSDRDRAKNIQYF.

The chain uses TRBV7-9 and TRBJ2-7; D tentatively fits TRBD1 or TRBD2 (6 bases each). The CDR3 length is 14 residues. CDR1 and CDR2 from the germline V gene are SEHNR and FQNEAQ (reference sequence). V was clipped by 5 bases and J by 6 bases, with 17 bases between them. The DNA of the CDR3 is TGTGCCAGCAGCCGGACGGGGGCATCGGGCGAGCAGTACTTC. Translated, it gives CASSRTGASGEQYF. The entire variable domain, with the rest obtained from reference TRBV7-9 and TRBJ2-7, is as follows: DTGVSQNPRHKITKRGQNVTFRCDPISEHNRLYWYRQTLGQGPEFLTYFQNEAQLEKSRLLSDRFSAERPKGSFSTLEIQRTEQGDSAMYLCASSRTGASGEQYFGPGTRLTVT.

This sequence joins TRBV12-3 or TRBV12-4 and TRBJ2-3; D possibly corresponds to TRBD2 (7 bases). CDR3 length: 13 amino acids. Trimming stripped 10 bases from V and 2 bases from J, with 13 bases between. Here the CDR3 reads CATLRGATDTQYF. The CDR3 bases are TGTGCCACCCTCCGGGGGGCCACAGATACGCAGTATTTT.

Turning to this clone: The junction departs from the called germline gene at one end, perhaps through a read error. CDR3 amino acids: CASSLDWSSYNEQFF. The CDR3 coding sequence is TGTGCTAGCAGCTTAGACTGGAGCTCCTACAATGAGCAGTTCTTC. The chain carries TRBV7-7 and TRBJ2-1; D call uncertain. Germline V gene lookup returns CDR1 SSHAT and CDR2 FNYEAQ (reference sequence). The CDR3 covers 15 residues.

This chain links TRBV28 with TRBJ2-7; 9 bases line up with TRBD2. With V trimmed by 7 bases and J by 6 bases, 7 bases remained unmatched. Germline CDR1 is MDHEN and CDR2 is SYDVKM. The CDR3 length is 13 residues. The CDR3 coding sequence is TGTGCCAGCACCCTAGCGGGATTGTTCGAGCAGTACTTC. Its protein product is CASTLAGLFEQYF.

The rearrangement uses TRBV21-1 and TRBJ1-1; the D call of TRBD1 is as the table states it, not checked on the DNA. TRBV21-1 constitutes a pseudogene. The CDR3 has 15 amino acids. CDR3 amino acids: CASSKAMDRVTEAFF. CDR3 DNA sequence: TGTGCCAGCAGCAAAGCTATGGACAGGGTAACTGAAGCTTTCTTT.

The chain links TRBV11-3 to TRBJ1-4, with D unclear. V lost 1 base and J 3 bases, leaving 9 bases between the germline ends. The CDR3 loop spans 15 amino acids. The germline V gene has CDR1 SGHNT and CDR2 YENEEA. The CDR3 DNA follows: TGTGCCAGCAGCTTAGGGGTTGTGGCTAATGAAAAACTGTTTTTT. This translates into CASSLGVVANEKLFF.

The V gene is TRBV5-1, the J gene TRBJ1-2, with 9 nucleotides matching TRBD1. The CDR3 totals 15 residues. Unmatched junction bases numbered 9, after V lost 7 bases and J lost 2 bases. CDR1 and CDR2 (germline): SGHRS, YFSETQ. The CDR3 nucleotides read TGCGCCAGCTCCGGGACAGGGAGCGTGAACTATGGCTACACCTTC. Protein product: CASSGTGSVNYGYTF.

The chain recombines TRBV2 with TRBJ2-6, with 7 bases fitting TRBD2. CDR3 length: 14 residues. V trimming: 9 bases; J trimming: 2 bases; junction bases outside the gene matches: 4. CDR1 and CDR2 from the germline V gene are SNHLY and FYNNEI. The CDR3 region is CASGGGAGANVLTF. CDR3 nucleotide sequence: TGTGCCAGTGGGGGAGGGGCTGGGGCCAACGTCCTGACTTTC.

In DNA, the CDR3 is TGTGCCAGCAGCCTCCAGGGGAAGGTCCAGCCCCAGCATTTT. Translation: CASSLQGKVQPQHF. The V gene is TRBV2, the J gene TRBJ1-5; TRBD1 might be the D (6 bases). V lost 6 bases to trimming and J lost 7 bases, with 16 bases between them. This CDR3 is built from 14 residues. Germline V gives CDR1 SNHLY, CDR2 FYNNEI.

The V call is TRBV28, the J call TRBJ1-2; D ambiguous. This CDR3 has 12 amino acids. Trimming took 7 bases from V and 4 from J, leaving 10 bases between them. Germline V gene lookup returns CDR1 MDHEN and CDR2 SYDVKM. The CDR3 bases are TGTGCCAGCACCAGAGGAGTCTATGGCTACACCTTC. Its protein product is CASTRGVYGYTF.

The genes are TRBV6-5 and TRBJ2-7; TRBD1 matches 7 bases. V shed 6 bases and J 2 bases; nucleotides not matched to a gene: 4. Per germline, CDR1 MNHEY and CDR2 SVGAGI. The CDR3 extends over 13 amino acids. CDR3 DNA sequence: TGTGCCAGCAGAAAGACAGGGACCTACGAGCAGTACTTC. Residues: CASRKTGTYEQYF.

This sequence joins TRBV6-2 or TRBV6-3 and TRBJ2-2; 7 nucleotides align to TRBD1. Trimming at V came to 4 bases and at J to 2 bases, leaving 4 bases not matched to a gene. Per the germline V gene, CDR1 is MNHEY and CDR2 is SVGEGT. This CDR3 spans 15 amino acids. The CDR3 is CASSSGTVNTGELFF. The CDR3, as DNA: TGTGCCAGCAGTTCCGGGACAGTTAACACCGGGGAGCTGTTTTTT.

The rearrangement uses TRBV18 and TRBJ1-3; 8 bases are shared with TRBD1. The germline gives CDR1 KGHSH, CDR2 LQKENI. This CDR3 comprises 16 residues. With V trimmed by 2 bases and J by 3 bases, 6 bases remained unmatched. The CDR3 DNA follows: TGTGCCAGCTCACCATTGACAGGGGAGAGTGGAAACACCATATATTTT. It is translated as CASSPLTGESGNTIYF.

The chain joins TRBV2 to TRBJ2-7; 9 bases are a match to TRBD1. The CDR3 consists of 14 residues. Germline V gene lookup returns CDR1 SNHLY and CDR2 FYNNEI. Unmatched junction bases numbered 8, after V lost 6 bases and J lost 5 bases. The DNA for the CDR3 is TGTGCCAGCAGCCGCGACAGGGGGATAAACGAGCAGTACTTC. Amino acids: CASSRDRGINEQYF.

Of note for this clone: The conserved final phenylalanine or tryptophan is absent from the CDR3, which likely points to a read error. The limits of the CDR3 on the DNA are not certain, so only TCRdb's listed CDR3 is given. The chain is built from TRBV3-1 (or the pseudogene TRBV3-2) and TRBJ2-7. CDR1 is LGHDT, CDR2 YNNKEL, per germline (reference sequence). The CDR3 contains 12 residues when both ends are counted. The CDR3 is CASSQGEWDQRL.

The gene calls are TRBV7-9 and TRBJ2-1; perhaps D is TRBD1 or TRBD2 (5 bases each). This CDR3 contains 15 residues. Deletions cut 1 base from V and 7 bases from J, with 14 bases between. The germline V gene encodes CDR1 SEHNR and CDR2 FQNEAQ (reference sequence). The CDR3 here is CASSLDEGRGNEQFF. Here the CDR3 DNA reads TGTGCCAGCAGCTTAGATGAGGGGCGCGGTAATGAGCAGTTCTTC. Complete variable domain (other parts from reference TRBV7-9 and TRBJ2-1): DTGVSQNPRHKITKRGQNVTFRCDPISEHNRLYWYRQTLGQGPEFLTYFQNEAQLEKSRLLSDRFSAERPKGSFSTLEIQRTEQGDSAMYLCASSLDEGRGNEQFFGPGTRLTVL.